These 20 T cell receptor beta chains came from one sample sequenced in a study of CD8 T cells in Susac syndrome. When the RNA was reverse transcribed, random hexamers were used with an input of roughly 0.5 to 1 ug. TCRdb reanalysed the immunoSEQ multiplex PCR reads using MiXCR and keeps one entry per CDR3 protein. Of a few hundred thousand distinct CDR3 sequences in the sample, about 94% were seen once. What was sequenced was CD4+ T cells from PBMCs. These receptors came from a human donor with Susac syndrome.

The rearrangement uses TRBV7-3 and TRBJ1-2; D might be TRBD1 (6 bases). CDR1 and CDR2 from the germline V gene are SGHTA and FQGTGA. The CDR3 totals 16 residues. V was trimmed by 1 base and J by 8 bases, leaving 20 bases between them. CDR3 in DNA: TGTGCCAGCAGCTTAAATGTCGGGGGCGGCGTGGAAGGCTACACCTTC. Protein: CASSLNVGGGVEGYTF.

This chain joins TRBV12-3 or TRBV12-4 and TRBJ2-5; 10 nucleotides agree with TRBD1. Trimming took 4 bases from V and 4 from J; bases not matched to a gene: 6. This CDR3 region has 15 residues. The CDR3 DNA is TGTGCCAGCAGTTCCACCTGGGACAGGGGAGAGACCCAGTACTTC. Its protein product is CASSSTWDRGETQYF.

This sequence joins TRBV10-2 and TRBJ1-4, with D hard to call. Germline V lookup: CDR1 WSHSY, CDR2 SAAADI. V was pared by 6 bases and J by 3 bases, with 11 bases between. The CDR3 extends over 14 amino acids. CDR3 amino acids: CASRELWANEKLFF. The CDR3 DNA reads as TGCGCCAGCAGGGAACTTTGGGCTAATGAAAAACTGTTTTTT.

V usage is TRBV30 and J usage is TRBJ1-1, with 9 bases identical to TRBD1. The CDR3 runs 14 residues. Germline V CDR1 and CDR2: GTSNPN, SVGIG (reference sequence). Unmatched junction bases numbered 13, after V lost 3 bases and J lost 11 bases. CDR3 in DNA: TGTGCCTGGAGAGGACAGGGGAGAGGTCTTGAGGCTTTCTTT. This encodes CAWRGQGRGLEAFF.

This clonotype has only one observation. The V call is TRBV25-1, the J call TRBJ1-1, with no clear D. The CDR3 consists of 12 residues. V was shortened by 3 bases and J by 10 bases, with 12 bases between the two germline ends. Germline values: CDR1 MGHDK, CDR2 SYGVNS. The CDR3 protein is CASSDLTRGAFF. The CDR3 DNA follows: TGTGCCAGCAGTGATTTAACGCGGGGAGCTTTCTTT.

The chain has TRBV12-3 or TRBV12-4 and TRBJ1-6; 8 bases line up with TRBD1. The CDR3 spans 15 residues. J gave up 6 bases and V 5 bases, and 6 bases lay outside the gene matches. CDR3: CASSRTGGGNSPLHF. The CDR3, as DNA: TGTGCCAGCAGTCGAACAGGGGGGGGTAATTCACCCCTCCACTTT.

This clonotype turned up a few times. The V and J genes are TRBV19 and TRBJ1-1; D may be TRBD1 (6 bases). This CDR3 is 13 amino acids long. Germline lookup yields CDR1 LNHDA and CDR2 SQIVND (reference sequence). Deletions cut 5 bases from V and 3 bases from J, with 10 bases between. CDR3 in amino acids: CASSLRGDTEAFF. The CDR3 DNA reads TGTGCCAGTAGTCTTAGGGGGGACACTGAAGCTTTCTTT. Based on the CDR3 plus reference TRBV19 and TRBJ1-1, the full variable domain is DGGITQSPKYLFRKEGQNVTLSCEQNLNHDAMYWYRQDPGQGLRLIYYSQIVNDFQKGDIAEGYSVSREKKESFPLTVTSAQKNPTAFYLCASSLRGDTEAFFGQGTRLTVV.

The V gene is TRBV20-1, the J gene TRBJ2-4, with D perhaps matching TRBD1 (6 bases). V was clipped by 0 bases and J by 3 bases, with 9 bases between them. The CDR3 consists of 14 residues. Germline V lookup: CDR1 DFQATT, CDR2 SNEGSKA (reference sequence). CDR3 in amino acids: CSAREDSNKNIQYF. Here the CDR3 DNA reads TGCAGTGCTAGAGAGGACAGTAACAAAAACATTCAGTACTTC.

DNA of the CDR3: TGTGCCAGCAGCTTATTCCGGGATAATGGCTACACCTTC. It yields the protein CASSLFRDNGYTF. The chain has TRBV5-6 and TRBJ1-2; D ambiguous. The CDR3 is 13 amino acids. The V and J ends lost 2 bases and 6 bases respectively, with 11 bases between them. The germline V gene encodes CDR1 SGHDT and CDR2 YYEEEE.

The J gene is TRBJ2-1, the V gene TRBV20-1; 7 nucleotides align to TRBD2. Trimming cost V 6 bases and J 5 bases; bases outside gene matches: 10. This CDR3 contains 14 residues. From germline, CDR1 is DFQATT and CDR2 SNEGSKA (reference sequence). The CDR3 DNA reads as TGCAGTGCAAGCCCCGGGGGGACCAACAATGAGCAGTTCTTC. Amino acids: CSASPGGTNNEQFF.

The V call is TRBV11-2, the J call TRBJ2-2; D ambiguous. The germline V gene has CDR1 SGHAT and CDR2 FQNNGV. Trimming took 3 bases from V and 3 from J, leaving 8 bases between them. CDR3 length: 14 amino acids. CDR3 DNA: TGTGCCAGCAGCTTCAATTCGGACACCGGGGAGCTGTTTTTT. Translated: CASSFNSDTGELFF.

With regard to this clonotype: Germline and junction disagree at one end, which may indicate a read error. The chain is built from TRBV7-7 and TRBJ2-2; TRBD2 aligns across 8 bases. Germline lookup yields CDR1 SSHAT and CDR2 FNYEAQ (reference sequence). The CDR3 is 13 residues long. The CDR3 loop is CASSSTSDGELFF. Here the CDR3 DNA reads TGTGCTAGCAGCTCGACTAGCGACGGGGAGCTGTTTTTT.

This chain joins TRBV30 and TRBJ2-3; TRBD2 matches at 12 bases. The CDR3 has 16 residues. Per the germline V gene, CDR1 is GTSNPN and CDR2 is SVGIG (reference sequence). The V segment lost 3 bases and the J segment 3 bases; nucleotides outside the gene matches: 7. The CDR3 reads CAWRTLAGGLTDTQYF. The CDR3, as DNA: TGTGCCTGGAGGACCCTAGCGGGGGGGCTAACAGATACGCAGTATTTT.

The chain recombines TRBV5-1 with TRBJ2-3; D uncertain. Germline V gives CDR1 SGHRS, CDR2 YFSETQ. The CDR3 contains 13 residues. Deletions cut 0 bases from V and 4 bases from J, with 6 bases between. CDR3 amino acids: CASSLVSPDTQYF. In DNA, the CDR3 is TGCGCCAGCAGCTTGGTGTCCCCAGATACGCAGTATTTT. Combining the CDR3 with reference TRBV5-1 and TRBJ2-3 gives the whole variable domain KAGVTQTPRYLIKTRGQQVTLSCSPISGHRSVSWYQQTPGQGLQFLFEYFSETQRNKGNFPGRFSGRQFSNSRSEMNVSTLELGDSALYLCASSLVSPDTQYFGPGTRLTVL.

V gene TRBV19 combines with J gene TRBJ1-2; D gene uncertain. Between the trimmed V and J ends, which lost 5 bases and 4 bases, there was a span of 11 bases. Germline-derived CDR1 and CDR2 are LNHDA and SQIVND (reference sequence). This CDR3 has 13 residues. CDR3 nucleotides: TGTGCCAGTAGTCACGGGCGGGGCTATGGCTACACCTTC. Its translation is CASSHGRGYGYTF.

The chain employs TRBV2 and TRBJ2-5; no definite D call. V was shortened by 6 bases and J by 0 bases, with 14 bases between the two germline ends. Germline loops: CDR1 SNHLY, CDR2 FYNNEI. The CDR3 totals 15 residues. CDR3 nucleotide sequence: TGTGCCAGCAGCTCCTCTTGGACGAACCAAGAGACCCAGTACTTC. Protein sequence: CASSSSWTNQETQYF.

The J gene is TRBJ1-4, the V gene TRBV7-6, with a tentative D call TRBD1 (6 bases). Looked up from germline, CDR1 is SGHVS and CDR2 is FNYEAQ. The V gene lost 5 bases and the J gene lost 0 bases, with 13 bases spanning the gap. The CDR3 is made up of 16 amino acids. In nucleotides, the CDR3 is TGTGCCAGCAGCCCTGGGCGGACAGCAACTAATGAAAAACTGTTTTTT. Its protein is CASSPGRTATNEKLFF.

The chain joins TRBV5-1 to TRBJ2-5, with 11 bases identical to TRBD1. V shed 0 bases, J shed 5 bases, and the junction held 3 bases outside the gene matches. CDR3 length equals 15 residues. The germline gives CDR1 SGHRS, CDR2 YFSETQ. The CDR3 spells CASSLGTGGAETQYF. DNA of the CDR3: TGCGCCAGCAGCTTGGGGACAGGGGGCGCGGAGACCCAGTACTTC. Looking up the rest from reference TRBV5-1 and TRBJ2-5 gives the full variable domain: KAGVTQTPRYLIKTRGQQVTLSCSPISGHRSVSWYQQTPGQGLQFLFEYFSETQRNKGNFPGRFSGRQFSNSRSEMNVSTLELGDSALYLCASSLGTGGAETQYFGPGTRLLVL.

The chain combines TRBV27 with TRBJ1-5; tentative D call: TRBD1 (5 bases). V lost 3 bases, J lost 2 bases, and 14 bases lay in between. CDR3 length: 16 residues. CDR1 and CDR2 from the germline V gene are MNHEY and SMNVEV (reference sequence). The chain's CDR3 is CASSFGRSRGNQPQHF. CDR3 DNA sequence: TGTGCCAGCAGTTTTGGACGCAGCAGGGGCAATCAGCCCCAGCATTTT.

This chain connects TRBV19 to TRBJ2-7; no reliable D call. V lost 0 bases and J lost 3, with 9 bases in between. CDR1 and CDR2 (germline): LNHDA, SQIVND (reference sequence). The CDR3 is 14 amino acids. CDR3: CASSIEAVNYEQYF. The CDR3 DNA sequence: TGTGCCAGTAGTATAGAAGCCGTAAACTACGAGCAGTACTTC.